These 21 T cell receptor beta chains came from one sample sequenced in a study of siplizumab effects on memory and regulatory T cells. The table came from immunoSEQ multiplex PCR; TCRdb's copy has only in-frame clones and leaves some out. The sample carries approximately 65,000 clones, 79% recorded once. Sequencing input: memory CD4+ T cells sorted from blood. Receptors were obtained from a human donor in good health.

The rearrangement joins TRBV30 to TRBJ2-5, with D perhaps assigned TRBD1 or TRBD2 (5 bases each). The CDR3 loop spans 14 amino acids. With 5 bases removed from V and 5 bases from J, the gap between germline ends came to 18 bases. In germline, CDR1 is GTSNPN, CDR2 SVGIG (reference sequence). DNA of the CDR3: TGTGCCTGGGACCCGGGACGGGGTGGGGAGACCCAGTACTTC. Residues: CAWDPGRGGETQYF.

As for this clone: One end of the junction varies from germline; a read error may be responsible. The chain uses TRBV5-6 and TRBJ2-3, with D possibly matching TRBD2 (5 bases). The CDR3 spans 16 residues. Germline lookup yields CDR1 SGHDT and CDR2 YYEEEE. As DNA, the CDR3 is TGTGCCAGCACCTTGCGAGTTAGTAGCGGCACAGATACGCAGTATTTT. Translating it yields CASTLRVSSGTDTQYF.

The chain has TRBV5-1 and TRBJ2-7; 7 bases align to TRBD1. This CDR3 is built from 14 residues. V shed 4 bases and J 6 bases; nucleotides not matched to a gene: 10. Germline CDR1 reads SGHRS; CDR2 reads YFSETQ. CDR3 region: CASSLGQIFGEQYF. CDR3 DNA: TGCGCCAGCAGCCTGGGACAGATCTTTGGCGAGCAGTACTTC.

The CDR3 loop reads CASSSRGLDGYTF. The CDR3 coding sequence is TGTGCCAGCAGCTCCAGGGGGCTGGATGGCTACACCTTC. The chain links TRBV11-1 to TRBJ1-2; TRBD1 matches 8 bases. V lost 4 bases to trimming and J lost 6 bases; unmatched junction nucleotides: 4. This CDR3 spans 13 amino acids. Germline CDR1 reads SGHAT; CDR2 reads FQDESV (reference sequence).

The V call is TRBV7-2, the J call TRBJ2-1; D may be TRBD1 (5 bases). The V gene's germline CDR1 is SGHTA and CDR2 FQGNSA. V was pared by 4 bases and J by 9 bases, with 19 bases between. The CDR3 has 15 residues. In DNA, the CDR3 is TGTGCCAGCAGCTGGGGCACATTCTGGGGAAGTGAGCAGTTCTTC. Protein product: CASSWGTFWGSEQFF.

The chain joins TRBV7-6 to TRBJ1-1, with no clear D. V lost 1 base, J lost 8 bases, and 11 bases lay in between. Germline values: CDR1 SGHVS, CDR2 FNYEAQ. The CDR3 covers 13 residues. The CDR3 nucleotides are TGTGCCAGCAGCTTAGTCGGTGTCAGGGAAGCTTTCTTT. Its protein is CASSLVGVREAFF.

The genes are TRBV6-1 and TRBJ1-5, with D uncertain. The CDR3 spans 15 residues. Germline loops: CDR1 MNHNS, CDR2 SASEGT. The V gene lost 2 bases and the J gene lost 7 bases, with 15 bases spanning the gap. The CDR3 nucleotides read TGTGCCAGCAGTGAATCCTCCTTGAGCCGGCAGCCCCAGCATTTT. Its translation: CASSESSLSRQPQHF.

The CDR3 sequence: CASRGRLNEKLFF. CDR3 in DNA: TGTGCCAGCAGGGGGCGGCTTAATGAAAAACTGTTTTTT. The chain carries TRBV25-1 and TRBJ1-4, with D perhaps matching TRBD1 (5 bases). Germline V gene sequence: CDR1 MGHDK, CDR2 SYGVNS. Trimming pared 6 bases from V and 4 bases from J, leaving 9 bases between. The CDR3 extends over 13 amino acids.

This clone was detected a few times. V is TRBV10-3 and J is TRBJ2-7; TRBD1 or TRBD2 may be the D gene (5 bases each). V dropped 2 bases and J dropped 6 bases, with 8 bases sitting between them. The CDR3 covers 12 residues. CDR1 ENHRY and CDR2 SYGVKD come from the germline V gene. The DNA of the CDR3 is TGTGCCATCAGTGAGCGGGGCTTCGAGCAGTACTTC. It is translated as CAISERGFEQYF.

The chain joins TRBV28 to TRBJ2-4; TRBD1 is a possible D gene (6 bases). V was trimmed by 5 bases and J by 0 bases, leaving 23 bases between them. Germline V gives CDR1 MDHEN, CDR2 SYDVKM. CDR3 length: 19 residues. CDR3 region: CASSQSGTRKLLAKNIQYF. The CDR3 DNA sequence: TGTGCCAGCAGTCAATCCGGGACAAGGAAACTTCTAGCCAAAAACATTCAGTACTTC. The full variable domain, with the rest looked up from reference TRBV28 and TRBJ2-4, is DVKVTQSSRYLVKRTGEKVFLECVQDMDHENMFWYRQDPGLGLRLIYFSYDVKMKEKGDIPEGYSVSREKKERFSLILESASTNQTSMYLCASSQSGTRKLLAKNIQYFGAGTRLSVL.

This clone was counted once. V gene TRBV6-1 combines with J gene TRBJ1-2; D unclear. V was trimmed by 2 bases and J by 9 bases, leaving 10 bases between them. Germline loops: CDR1 MNHNS, CDR2 SASEGT. CDR3 length equals 12 residues. The CDR3 here is CASSETWGSYTF. Written as DNA, the CDR3 is TGTGCCAGCAGTGAAACCTGGGGTAGCTACACCTTC.

In its sample, this clone was seen once. V gene TRBV18 combines with J gene TRBJ1-4; TRBD1 is a possible D gene (6 bases). The CDR3 extends over 12 amino acids. Germline lookup yields CDR1 KGHSH and CDR2 LQKENI. V lost 5 bases to trimming and J lost 5 bases, with 6 bases between them. For the CDR3, the DNA is TGTGCCAGCTCAGGACAGAATGAAAAACTGTTTTTT. Protein product: CASSGQNEKLFF.

The V gene is TRBV9, the J gene TRBJ2-5, with D maybe TRBD2 (6 bases). CDR1 and CDR2 (germline): SGDLS, YYNGEE. V was cut by 0 bases and J by 4 bases, with 13 bases left in between. The CDR3 covers 15 residues. The CDR3 sequence is CASSVVRGNVETQYF. The DNA of the CDR3 is TGTGCCAGCAGCGTAGTACGGGGGAACGTAGAGACCCAGTACTTC.

The chain recombines TRBV12-5 with TRBJ1-2; 8 nucleotides line up with TRBD1. The germline V gene encodes CDR1 LGHNT and CDR2 FRNRAP. V lost 2 bases, J lost 7 bases, and 9 bases stayed unmatched. The CDR3 covers 15 residues. The CDR3 DNA is TGTGCTAGTGGTTTGAGATTCGGACAGGGATTTGGCTACACCTTC. Its translation: CASGLRFGQGFGYTF. Full variable domain (rest looked up from reference TRBV12-5 and TRBJ1-2): DARVTQTPRHKVTEMGQEVTMRCQPILGHNTVFWYRQTMMQGLELLAYFRNRAPLDDSGMPKDRFSAEMPDATLATLKIQPSEPRDSAVYFCASGLRFGQGFGYTFGSGTRLTVV.

This clone was seen a few times. The chain has TRBV2 and TRBJ2-2; no firm D call. V was pared by 8 bases and J by 1 base, with 8 bases between. This CDR3 spans 13 amino acids. CDR1 SNHLY and CDR2 FYNNEI come from the germline V gene. In nucleotides, the CDR3 is TGTGCCAGCGATCGGGTGAACACCGGGGAGCTGTTTTTT. This encodes CASDRVNTGELFF.

This chain joins TRBV9 and TRBJ2-4, with D possibly being TRBD2 (6 bases). The length of the CDR3 is 16 residues. V was trimmed by 4 bases and J by 1 base, leaving 15 bases between them. Germline CDR1 reads SGDLS; CDR2 reads YYNGEE. CDR3 in amino acids: CASSPRLDGAKNIQYF. CDR3 DNA: TGTGCCAGCAGCCCCCGACTAGACGGGGCCAAAAACATTCAGTACTTC.

In its sample, this clone was seen a few times. J is TRBJ1-2 and V is TRBV28; D gene ambiguous. CDR3 length: 14 amino acids. The ends were cut back, 6 bases at V and 8 bases at J, with 19 bases in the middle. CDR1 and CDR2 (germline): MDHEN, SYDVKM. As DNA, the CDR3 is TGTGCCAGCAGCACCACACCGATACTTTGGGGCTACACCTTC. This encodes CASSTTPILWGYTF.

V gene TRBV11-3 combines with J gene TRBJ1-1, with D possibly matching TRBD1 (5 bases). Trimming shortened V by 5 bases and J by 4 bases, and 8 bases separated the two germline ends. This CDR3 contains 12 residues. Germline V gene lookup returns CDR1 SGHNT and CDR2 YENEEA. CDR3 sequence reads: CASSGGGTEAFF. Here the CDR3 DNA reads TGTGCCAGCAGCGGCGGGGGCACTGAAGCTTTCTTT.

This chain uses TRBV4-2 with TRBJ2-2; TRBD2 might be the D (5 bases). With 1 base removed from V and 5 bases from J, the gap between germline ends came to 11 bases. Per the germline V gene, CDR1 is LGHNA and CDR2 is YNFKEQ. The CDR3 runs to 15 residues. The CDR3 protein is CASSQVVSGTGELFF. The CDR3 DNA reads TGTGCCAGCAGCCAAGTGGTGTCGGGGACCGGGGAGCTGTTTTTT.

V is TRBV6-1 and J is TRBJ1-5, with D perhaps TRBD1 (6 bases). Germline CDR1 is MNHNS and CDR2 is SASEGT. Trimming took 7 bases from V and 3 from J, leaving 10 bases between them. The length of the CDR3 is 13 residues. The DNA of the CDR3 is TGTGCCAGCATACAGGGACTCAATCAGCCCCAGCATTTT. Translated: CASIQGLNQPQHF.

The rearrangement links TRBV5-5 to TRBJ2-5; tentatively, D is TRBD2 (5 bases). The CDR3 contains 14 residues. V was trimmed by 2 bases and J by 5 bases, leaving 13 bases between them. The germline CDR1 and CDR2 sequences are SGHKS and YYEKEE (reference sequence). For the CDR3, the DNA is TGTGCCAGCAGCTTTGGTGAGGGCCCGGAGACCCAGTACTTC. Its translation is CASSFGEGPETQYF.